This T cell receptor beta chain originates from a study of cytomegalovirus exposure and HLA in healthy donors. Concerning this clone: Its specificity is unknown. The same CDR3 also results from other DNA sequences found in this sample.

In the PCR, 60 Vbeta and 13 Jbeta primers were used. The assay was immunoSEQ multiplex PCR, and TCRdb's table has in-frame clones only and misses some. This table holds around 150,000 clones, around nine tenths found once. This CDR3 is 12 amino acids long. CDR1 is SQVTM and CDR2 is ANQGSEA in the germline V gene. The ends were cut back, 5 bases at V and 0 bases at J, with 6 bases in the middle. General observations from the study: As was reported, the classifier diagnosed cytomegalovirus status with high specificity and sensitivity.

Material for sequencing was PBMCs. The clonotype was recovered from a woman aged 25 to 39 in good health and CMV-seronegative. This rearrangement joins TRBV29-1 to TRBJ2-3; no definite D call. The CDR3 is CSVTESTDTQYF. The CDR3 coding sequence is TGCAGCGTTACCGAGAGCACAGATACGCAGTATTTT.